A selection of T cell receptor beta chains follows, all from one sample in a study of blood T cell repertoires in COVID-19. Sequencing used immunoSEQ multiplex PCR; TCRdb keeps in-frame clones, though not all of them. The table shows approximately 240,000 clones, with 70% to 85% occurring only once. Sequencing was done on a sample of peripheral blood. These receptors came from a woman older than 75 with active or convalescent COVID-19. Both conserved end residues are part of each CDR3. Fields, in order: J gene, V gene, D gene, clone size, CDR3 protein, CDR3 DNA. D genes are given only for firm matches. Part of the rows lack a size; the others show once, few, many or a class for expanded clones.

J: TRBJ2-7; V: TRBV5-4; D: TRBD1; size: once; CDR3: CASSRDRAREQYF; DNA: TGTGCCAGCAGCCGTGACAGGGCCCGCGAGCAGTACTTC
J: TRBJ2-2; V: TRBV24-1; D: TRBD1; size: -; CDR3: CATSDQGALTGELFF; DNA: TGTGCCACCAGTGATCAGGGGGCCCTGACCGGGGAGCTGTTTTTT
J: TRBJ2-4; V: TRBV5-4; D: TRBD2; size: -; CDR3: CASSSGTSGRSLQYF; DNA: TGTGCCAGCAGCTCCGGGACTAGCGGGAGGTCACTTCAGTACTTC
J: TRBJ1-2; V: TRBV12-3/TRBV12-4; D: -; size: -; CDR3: CASSRSLSYGYTF; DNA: TGTGCCAGCAGCCGCAGTCTCTCCTATGGCTACACCTTC
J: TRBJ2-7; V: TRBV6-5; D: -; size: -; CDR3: CASSYQYLSYEQYF; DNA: TGTGCCAGCAGTTACCAGTACCTCTCCTACGAGCAGTACTTC
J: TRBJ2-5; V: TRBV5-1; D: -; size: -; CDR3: CASSRQAQETQYF; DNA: TGCGCCAGCAGCCGACAGGCCCAAGAGACCCAGTACTTC
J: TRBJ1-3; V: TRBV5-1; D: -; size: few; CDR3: CASSSGTSGNTIYF; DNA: TGCGCCAGCAGCTCAGGTACCTCTGGAAACACCATATATTTT
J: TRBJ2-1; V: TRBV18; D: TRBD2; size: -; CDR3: CASSQGLAAYNEQFF; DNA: TGTGCCAGCTCGCAGGGACTAGCGGCATACAATGAGCAGTTCTTC
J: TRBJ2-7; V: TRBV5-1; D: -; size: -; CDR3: CASSLGSLGPYEQYF; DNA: TGCGCCAGCAGCCTTGGCTCTCTAGGTCCCTACGAGCAGTACTTC
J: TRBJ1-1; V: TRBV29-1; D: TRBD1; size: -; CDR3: CSAGRAGGNTEAFF; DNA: TGCAGCGCAGGACGGGCAGGGGGGAACACTGAAGCTTTCTTT
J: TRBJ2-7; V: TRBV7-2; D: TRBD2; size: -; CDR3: CASSPRTSFIEQYF; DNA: TGTGCCAGCAGCCCGAGGACTAGCTTCATCGAGCAGTACTTC
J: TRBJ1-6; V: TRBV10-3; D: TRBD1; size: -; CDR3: CAISPDRGSPLHF; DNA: TGTGCCATCAGTCCGGACAGGGGTTCACCCCTCCACTTT
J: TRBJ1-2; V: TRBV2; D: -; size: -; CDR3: CASRAWSGSHPGGYTF; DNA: TGTGCCAGCAGAGCTTGGAGCGGGAGCCACCCGGGAGGCTACACCTTC
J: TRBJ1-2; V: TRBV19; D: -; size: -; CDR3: CASRRDSGDYGYTF; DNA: TGTGCCAGTAGAAGGGACTCCGGGGACTATGGCTACACCTTC
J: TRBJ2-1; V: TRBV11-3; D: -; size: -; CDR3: CASSPRSVFYNEQFF; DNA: TGTGCCAGCAGCCCCCGTTCGGTGTTCTACAATGAGCAGTTCTTC
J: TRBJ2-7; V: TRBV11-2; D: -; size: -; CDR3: CASSLKLGEAGEQYF; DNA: TGTGCCAGCAGCTTAAAATTGGGGGAGGCGGGCGAGCAGTACTTC
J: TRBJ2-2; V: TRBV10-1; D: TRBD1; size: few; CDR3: CASSERQGAGELFF; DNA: TGCGCCAGCAGTGAAAGACAGGGGGCAGGGGAGCTGTTTTTT
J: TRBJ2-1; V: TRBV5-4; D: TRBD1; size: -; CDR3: CASSVDRDSYNEQFF; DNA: TGTGCCAGCAGCGTGGACAGGGACTCCTACAATGAGCAGTTCTTC
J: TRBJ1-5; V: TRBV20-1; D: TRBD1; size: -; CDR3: CSASITQGNQPQHF; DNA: TGCAGTGCTAGTATAACACAGGGGAATCAGCCCCAGCATTTT
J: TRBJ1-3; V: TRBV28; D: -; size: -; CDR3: CASSRGGGNTIYF; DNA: TGTGCCAGCAGTAGAGGCGGCGGAAACACCATATATTTT
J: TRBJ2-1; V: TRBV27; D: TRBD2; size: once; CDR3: CASRPGLADYNEQFF; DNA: TGTGCCAGCAGGCCGGGACTAGCGGATTACAATGAGCAGTTCTTC
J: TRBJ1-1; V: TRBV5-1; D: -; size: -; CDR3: CASSLGGPGGANTEAFF; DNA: TGCGCCAGCAGCTTGGGGGGACCTGGGGGCGCGAACACTGAAGCTTTCTTT
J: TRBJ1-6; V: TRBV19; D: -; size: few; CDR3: CASSADRHNSPLHF; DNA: TGTGCCAGTAGCGCCGACAGGCATAATTCACCCCTCCACTTT
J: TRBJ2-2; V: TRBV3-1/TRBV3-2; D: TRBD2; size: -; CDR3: CASSQEGTSGTYTGELFF; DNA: TGTGCCAGCAGCCAAGAAGGTACTAGCGGGACGTACACCGGGGAGCTGTTTTTT
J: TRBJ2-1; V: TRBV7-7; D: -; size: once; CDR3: CASSLESSPANEQFF; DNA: TGTGCCAGCAGCTTAGAGTCGAGTCCCGCCAATGAGCAGTTCTTC
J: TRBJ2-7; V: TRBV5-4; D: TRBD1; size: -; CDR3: CASSLDDRGPYEQYF; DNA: TGTGCCAGCAGCTTAGACGACAGGGGGCCTTACGAGCAGTACTTC
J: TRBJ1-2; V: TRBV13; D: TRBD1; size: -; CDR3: CASRGQGENYGYTF; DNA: TGTGCCAGCAGGGGACAGGGGGAAAACTATGGCTACACCTTC
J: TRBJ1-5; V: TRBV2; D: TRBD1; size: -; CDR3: CASRDRGISEQPQHF; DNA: TGTGCCAGCCGAGACAGGGGGATCTCAGAACAGCCCCAGCATTTT
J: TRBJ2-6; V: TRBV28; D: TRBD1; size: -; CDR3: CASSRQGAGANVLTF; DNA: TGTGCCAGCAGTCGACAGGGTGCTGGGGCCAACGTCCTGACTTTC
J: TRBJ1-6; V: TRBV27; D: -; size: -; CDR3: CASSLRPDREKANSPLHF; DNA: TGTGCCAGCAGTTTGCGACCGGACAGAGAAAAAGCAAATTCACCCCTCCACTTT
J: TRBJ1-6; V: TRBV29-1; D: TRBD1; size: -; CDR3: CSVRVLRGKDSPLHF; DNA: TGCAGCGTTCGAGTGCTCAGGGGGAAGGATTCACCCCTCCACTTT
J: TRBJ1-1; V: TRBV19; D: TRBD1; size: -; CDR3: CASSRDRVVVYTEAFF; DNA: TGTGCCAGTAGTCGGGACAGGGTCGTGGTGTACACTGAAGCTTTCTTT
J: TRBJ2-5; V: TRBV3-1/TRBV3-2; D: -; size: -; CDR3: CASSQVLSEPPNF; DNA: TGTGCCAGCAGCCAAGTTTTATCGGAGCCTCCGAACTTC
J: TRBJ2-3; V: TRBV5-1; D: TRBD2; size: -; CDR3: CASSVGTSSTDTQYF; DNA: TGCGCCAGCAGCGTCGGGACTAGTAGCACAGATACGCAGTATTTT
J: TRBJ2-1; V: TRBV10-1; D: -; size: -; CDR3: CASSEKTSSSYNEQFF; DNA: TGCGCCAGCAGTGAAAAGACATCGAGCTCCTACAATGAGCAGTTCTTC
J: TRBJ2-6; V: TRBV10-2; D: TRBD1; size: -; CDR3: CASRRDRAGANVLTF; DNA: TGCGCCAGCAGACGGGACAGGGCTGGGGCCAACGTCCTGACTTTC
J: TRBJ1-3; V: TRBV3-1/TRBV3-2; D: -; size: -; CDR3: CASSQDWTAGNTIYF; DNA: TGTGCCAGCAGCCAAGACTGGACAGCTGGAAACACCATATATTTT
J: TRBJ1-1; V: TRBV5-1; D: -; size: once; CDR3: CASSFSSPRQEAFF; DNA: TGCGCCAGCAGCTTCAGCTCCCCTCGACAAGAAGCTTTCTTT
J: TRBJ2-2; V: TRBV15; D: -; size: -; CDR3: CATSRDLTGELFF; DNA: TGTGCCACCAGCAGAGATTTAACCGGGGAGCTGTTTTTT
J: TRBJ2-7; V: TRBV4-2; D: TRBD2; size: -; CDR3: CASSEGLAGAGEQYF; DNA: TGTGCCAGCAGCGAAGGACTAGCGGGAGCAGGGGAGCAGTACTTC